This T cell receptor (beta chain) was profiled in a study of Graves' ophthalmopathy and Graves' hyperthyroidism. General observations from the study: The blood repertoire also included most expanded thyroid clonotypes above 0.001 frequency.

This clonotype was counted many times. The antigen is not known. CDR3 length: 13 residues. Germline loops: CDR1 SQVTM, CDR2 ANQGSEA. V was cut by 5 bases and J by 4 bases, with 14 bases left in between. TCR beta CDR3 amplification used RNA transcripts. Investigators did first-round RT-PCR with HTBI primers, then second-round multiplex PCR. TCRdb passed the multiplex PCR reads through MiXCR, listing each CDR3 protein once. This sample has hundreds of thousands of distinct CDR3 sequences, with about 20% found just once. No progression to ophthalmopathy over 18 months defined stable hyperthyroidism. Additional autoimmune diseases, uncontrolled infections, pregnancy or lactation disqualified patients.

The sequence was collected from a young woman with stable Graves' hyperthyroidism. Some clones in this sample may be carry-over from other donors' samples. The chain links TRBV29-1 to TRBJ2-5; D possibly uses TRBD1 or TRBD2 (5 bases each). The sample consisted of peripheral blood. CDR3 nucleotides: TGCAGCGTTCTGCTGGGGGTCGGAGAGACCCAGTACTTC. Translated, it gives CSVLLGVGETQYF.